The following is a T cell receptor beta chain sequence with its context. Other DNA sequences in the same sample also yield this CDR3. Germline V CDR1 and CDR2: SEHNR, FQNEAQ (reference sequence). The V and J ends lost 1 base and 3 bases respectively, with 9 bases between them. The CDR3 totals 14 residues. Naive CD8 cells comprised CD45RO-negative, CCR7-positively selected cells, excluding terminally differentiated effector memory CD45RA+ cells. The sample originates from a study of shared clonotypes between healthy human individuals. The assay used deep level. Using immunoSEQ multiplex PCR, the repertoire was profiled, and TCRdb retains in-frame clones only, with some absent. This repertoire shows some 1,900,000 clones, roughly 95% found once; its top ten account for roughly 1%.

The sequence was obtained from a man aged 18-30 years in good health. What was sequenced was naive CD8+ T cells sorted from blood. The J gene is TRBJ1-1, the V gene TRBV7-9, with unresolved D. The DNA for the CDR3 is TGTGCCAGCAGCTTAGGGACCGGCTACACTGAAGCTTTCTTT. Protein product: CASSLGTGYTEAFF.